Below, 15 T cell receptor beta chains from the same sample are listed, as sequenced in a study of CD8 T cells in ankylosing spondylitis. General study results and limits: A TCR beta motif made of several highly homologous variants seemed typical of ankylosing spondylitis blood.

Using its own MiXCR run on the 5' RACE reads, TCRdb lists one record per CDR3 protein. The sample records about 90,000 distinct CDR3 sequences, just under 9% being singletons. Their antigens are not known. The sequenced sample was blood, either unsorted or a sorted T cell fraction (not recorded which). The receptors come from a male donor with ankylosing spondylitis.

This clonotype appeared many times. The chain carries TRBV20-1 and TRBJ2-3, with 9 bases aligning to TRBD2. Unmatched junction bases numbered 11, after V lost 1 base and J lost 6 bases. From germline, CDR1 is DFQATT and CDR2 SNEGSKA (reference sequence). This CDR3 region has 16 residues. Here the CDR3 DNA reads TGCAGTGCTAGAGTCGCGACTAGCGGACCCCTGGATACGCAGTATTTT. Its translation is CSARVATSGPLDTQYF.

CDR3 in amino acids: CASSLSDFSHQPQHF. CDR3 nucleotides: TGCGCCAGCAGCCTGAGCGATTTCTCTCATCAGCCCCAGCATTTT. V gene TRBV4-1 combines with J gene TRBJ1-5; D ambiguous. Trimming stripped 4 bases from V and 5 bases from J, with 15 bases between. The CDR3 has 15 residues. Germline values: CDR1 MGHRA, CDR2 YSYEKL.

This clonotype was picked up a small number of times. The chain couples TRBV12-3 or TRBV12-4 to TRBJ2-1, with 7 bases fitting TRBD2. Germline trimming cut 6 bases from V and 3 bases from J; bases unmatched to any gene: 14. This CDR3 comprises 17 residues. CDR3 DNA sequence: TGTGCCAGCAGCCATGACCTCCCTCGCGGGGGCTACAATGAGCAGTTCTTC. Amino acids: CASSHDLPRGGYNEQFF.

This chain uses TRBV29-1 with TRBJ2-6; D possibly corresponds to TRBD1 (6 bases). Trimming took off 5 bases at V and 3 bases at J, with 11 bases between the two ends. The CDR3 covers 14 residues. Germline lookup yields CDR1 SQVTM and CDR2 ANQGSEA. CDR3 nucleotide sequence: TGCAGCGTTTACCAGGGGTTTGGGGCCAACGTCCTGACTTTC. This sequence encodes CSVYQGFGANVLTF.

This clonotype was counted between two and nine times. V is TRBV25-1 and J is TRBJ1-1, with D possibly TRBD1 on 6 matching bases. Per the germline V gene, CDR1 is MGHDK and CDR2 is SYGVNS. The CDR3 extends over 15 amino acids. V lost 2 bases to trimming and J lost 4 bases, with 14 bases between them. DNA of the CDR3: TGTGCCAGCAGTGAACAATCTAGGGGGAGCACTGAAGCTTTCTTT. It yields the protein CASSEQSRGSTEAFF.

The sample holds many counts of this clonotype. The chain links TRBV7-2 to TRBJ2-3; D gene ambiguous. CDR1 and CDR2 (germline): SGHTA, FQGNSA. The length of the CDR3 is 15 residues. V gave up 1 base and J gave up 4 bases, with 12 bases separating them. The CDR3 DNA sequence: TGTGCCAGCAGCTTAGGAGCCTCGACCGCAGATACGCAGTATTTT. Its translation is CASSLGASTADTQYF. The full variable domain, completed using reference TRBV7-2 and TRBJ2-3, is GAGVSQSPSNKVTEKGKDVELRCDPISGHTALYWYRQSLGQGLEFLIYFQGNSAPDKSGLPSDRFSAERTGGSVSTLTIQRTQQEDSAVYLCASSLGASTADTQYFGPGTRLTVL.

The gene calls are TRBV29-1 and TRBJ2-7; D possibly corresponds to TRBD2 (5 bases). Per the germline V gene, CDR1 is SQVTM and CDR2 is ANQGSEA. This CDR3 contains 11 residues. The V gene lost 4 bases and the J gene lost 9 bases, with 13 bases spanning the gap. CDR3 sequence (DNA): TGCAGCGTTGGGGCTGGAGGCGCGCAGTACGTC. The encoded protein is CSVGAGGAQYV.

This clonotype has at least ten counts. The rearrangement joins TRBV6-1 to TRBJ1-2, with 8 bases that match TRBD1. CDR1 and CDR2 from the germline V gene are MNHNS and SASEGT. The V gene end was trimmed by 8 bases and the J gene end by 5 bases; junction bases not matched to a gene: 10. This CDR3 has 14 amino acids. CDR3 sequence: CASVIWTGNYGYTF. CDR3 nucleotides: TGTGCCAGCGTGATATGGACAGGGAATTATGGCTACACCTTC.

This clonotype has at least ten counts. The chain uses TRBV10-3 and TRBJ2-2; the D is unclear. Trimming took off 6 bases at V and 8 bases at J, with 10 bases between the two ends. This CDR3 is built from 12 residues. Germline assignment: CDR1 ENHRY and CDR2 SYGVKD. The CDR3 bases are TGTGCCATCAGGGATGGCTCGGGGGAGCTGTTTTTT. This sequence encodes CAIRDGSGELFF.

A few counts support this clonotype. The gene calls are TRBV15 and TRBJ2-7; D remains ambiguous. Germline V gene sequence: CDR1 LNHNV, CDR2 YYDKDF (reference sequence). V lost 0 bases to trimming and J lost 1 base, with 16 bases between them. This CDR3 is built from 17 residues. As DNA, the CDR3 is TGTGCCACCAGCAGAGACCCCGCCTCGGCGGAATCCTACGAGCAGTACTTC. It yields the protein CATSRDPASAESYEQYF. The complete variable domain, with remaining parts taken from reference TRBV15 and TRBJ2-7, reads DAMVIQNPRYQVTQFGKPVTLSCSQTLNHNVMYWYQQKSSQAPKLLFHYYDKDFNNEADTPDNFQSRRPNTSFCFLDIRSPGLGDTAMYLCATSRDPASAESYEQYFGPGTRLTVT.

The chain is built from TRBV7-9 and TRBJ1-2; maybe TRBD1 (6 bases). The CDR3 has 16 residues. Trimming took off 1 base at V and 1 base at J, with 13 bases between the two ends. The germline gives CDR1 SEHNR, CDR2 FQNEAQ (reference sequence). The CDR3 loop reads CASSLVLDSYNYGYTF. CDR3 bases: TGTGCCAGCAGCTTAGTCCTGGACAGCTATAACTATGGCTACACCTTC.

CDR3 sequence (DNA): TGTGCCAGTAGTATAGTGGACTCCTACAATGAGCAGTTCTTC. It codes for CASSIVDSYNEQFF. V and J are TRBV19 and TRBJ2-1; D gene uncertain. This CDR3 contains 14 residues. From germline, CDR1 is LNHDA and CDR2 SQIVND (reference sequence). Trimming pared 1 base from V and 0 bases from J, leaving 4 bases between.

This clonotype was detected only a few times. The gene calls are TRBV7-9 and TRBJ2-7; the match to TRBD2 covers 8 bases. The CDR3 is 15 residues long. The V gene's germline CDR1 is SEHNR and CDR2 FQNEAQ (reference sequence). After removal of 7 bases from V and 7 bases from J, the junction contained 15 bases not matched to a gene. The CDR3 DNA is TGTGCCAGCACTCCGGGCCAGAGCGGGAGAGGTGAGCAGTACTTC. It translates to CASTPGQSGRGEQYF.

The sample holds many counts of this clonotype. The chain joins TRBV12-3 or TRBV12-4 to TRBJ2-5; D ambiguous. V lost 6 bases and J lost 1, with 9 bases in between. The CDR3 covers 13 residues. The CDR3 region is CASRLWIQETQYF. DNA for the CDR3: TGTGCCAGCAGGTTGTGGATCCAAGAGACCCAGTACTTC.

This clonotype appeared a few times. The chain uses TRBV6-5 and TRBJ2-3, with D possibly matching TRBD2 (6 bases). Germline loops: CDR1 MNHEY, CDR2 SVGAGI. The V end lost 0 bases, the J end lost 0 bases, and 7 bases lay between the germline ends. The CDR3 has 15 amino acids. CDR3 bases: TGTGCCAGCAGTTACTCGACTAGTAGCACAGATACGCAGTATTTT. Translated, it gives CASSYSTSSTDTQYF.